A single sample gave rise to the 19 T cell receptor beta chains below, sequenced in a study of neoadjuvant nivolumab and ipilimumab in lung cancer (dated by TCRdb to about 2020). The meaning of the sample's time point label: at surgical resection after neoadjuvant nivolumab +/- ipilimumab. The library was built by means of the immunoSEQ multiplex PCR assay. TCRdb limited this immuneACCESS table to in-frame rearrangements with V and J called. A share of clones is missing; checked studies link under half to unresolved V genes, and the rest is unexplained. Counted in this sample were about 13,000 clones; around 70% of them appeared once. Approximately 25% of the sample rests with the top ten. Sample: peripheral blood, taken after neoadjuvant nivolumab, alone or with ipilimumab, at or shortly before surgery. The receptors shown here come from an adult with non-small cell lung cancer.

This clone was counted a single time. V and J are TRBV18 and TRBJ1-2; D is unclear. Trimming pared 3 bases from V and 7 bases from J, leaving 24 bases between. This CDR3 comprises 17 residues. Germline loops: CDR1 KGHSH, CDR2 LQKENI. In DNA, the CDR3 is TGTGCCAGCTCACCTGCCCTAACCGGCAAGGGCGGGAGTGGCTACACCTTC. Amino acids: CASSPALTGKGGSGYTF.

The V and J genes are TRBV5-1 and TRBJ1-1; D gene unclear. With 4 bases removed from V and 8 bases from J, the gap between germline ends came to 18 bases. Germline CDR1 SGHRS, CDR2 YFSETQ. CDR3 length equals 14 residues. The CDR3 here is CASSPWGGGTEAFF. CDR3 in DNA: TGCGCCAGCAGCCCCTGGGGTGGCGGTACCGAAGCTTTCTTT.

This CDR3 reads CASSPRPGVYNEQFF. The DNA of the CDR3 is TGTGCCAGCAGCCCACGGCCTGGGGTATACAATGAGCAGTTCTTC. The V call is TRBV7-3, the J call TRBJ2-1; D gene uncertain. Trimming stripped 5 bases from V and 4 bases from J, with 15 bases between. The CDR3 runs 15 residues. The V gene's germline CDR1 is SGHTA and CDR2 FQGTGA.

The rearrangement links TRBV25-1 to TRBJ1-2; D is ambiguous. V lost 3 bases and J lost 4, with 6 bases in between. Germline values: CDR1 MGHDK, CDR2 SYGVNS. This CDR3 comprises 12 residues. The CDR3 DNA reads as TGTGCCAGCAGTGAGACAACCTATGGCTACACCTTC. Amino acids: CASSETTYGYTF.

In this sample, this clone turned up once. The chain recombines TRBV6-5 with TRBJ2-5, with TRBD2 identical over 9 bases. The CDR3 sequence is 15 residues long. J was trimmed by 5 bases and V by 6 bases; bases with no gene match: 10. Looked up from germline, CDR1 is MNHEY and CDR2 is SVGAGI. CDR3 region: CASRKGGRAWETQYF. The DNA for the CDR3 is TGTGCCAGCAGAAAAGGCGGGAGGGCCTGGGAGACCCAGTACTTC.

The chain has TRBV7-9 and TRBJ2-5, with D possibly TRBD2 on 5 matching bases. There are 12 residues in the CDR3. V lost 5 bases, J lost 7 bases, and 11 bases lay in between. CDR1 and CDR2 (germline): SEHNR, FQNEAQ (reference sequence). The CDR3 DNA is TGTGCCAGCAGCCCCGGGGTGGGGACCCAGTACTTC. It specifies CASSPGVGTQYF.

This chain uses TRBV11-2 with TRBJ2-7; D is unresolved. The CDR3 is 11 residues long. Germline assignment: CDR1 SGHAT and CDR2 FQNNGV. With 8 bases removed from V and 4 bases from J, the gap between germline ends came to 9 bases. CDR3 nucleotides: TGTGCCAGCTCCGGGTTGTACGAGCAGTACTTC. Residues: CASSGLYEQYF.

The CDR3 here is CASSQKGTSGSYEQYF. Written as DNA, the CDR3 is TGCGCCAGCAGCCAAAAGGGGACTAGCGGGTCCTACGAGCAGTACTTC. J is TRBJ2-7 and V is TRBV4-3; 12 bases are shared with TRBD2. V shed 2 bases and J 1 base; nucleotides not matched to a gene: 3. This CDR3 region has 16 residues. Per germline, CDR1 LGHNA and CDR2 YSLEER.

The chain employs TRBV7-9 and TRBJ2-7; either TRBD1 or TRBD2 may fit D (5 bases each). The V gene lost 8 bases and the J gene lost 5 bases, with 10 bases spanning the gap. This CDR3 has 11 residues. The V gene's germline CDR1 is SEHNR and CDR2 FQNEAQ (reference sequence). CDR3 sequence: CASEGSDEQYF. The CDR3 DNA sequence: TGTGCCAGCGAGGGGTCGGACGAGCAGTACTTC.

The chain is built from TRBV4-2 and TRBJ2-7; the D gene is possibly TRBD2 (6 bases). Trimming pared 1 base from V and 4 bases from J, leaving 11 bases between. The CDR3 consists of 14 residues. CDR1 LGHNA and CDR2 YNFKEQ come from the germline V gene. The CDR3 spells CASSQGLARYEQYF. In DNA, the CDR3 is TGTGCCAGCAGCCAAGGGCTAGCGAGGTACGAGCAGTACTTC.

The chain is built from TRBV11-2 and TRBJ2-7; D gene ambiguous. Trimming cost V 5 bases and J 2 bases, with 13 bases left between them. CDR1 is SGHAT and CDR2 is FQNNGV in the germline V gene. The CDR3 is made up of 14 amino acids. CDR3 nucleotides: TGTGCCAGCAGCAAGGTCAGTCGACCCTACGAGCAGTACTTC. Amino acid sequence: CASSKVSRPYEQYF.

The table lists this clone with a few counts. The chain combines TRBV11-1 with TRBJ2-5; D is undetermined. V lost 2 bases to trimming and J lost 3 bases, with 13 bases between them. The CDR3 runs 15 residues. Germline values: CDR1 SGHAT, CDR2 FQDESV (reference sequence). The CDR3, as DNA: TGTGCCAGCAGCTTAAGAACTCTGCCCAAAGAGACCCAGTACTTC. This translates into CASSLRTLPKETQYF. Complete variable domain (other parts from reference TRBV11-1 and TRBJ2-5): EAEVAQSPRYKITEKSQAVAFWCDPISGHATLYWYRQILGQGPELLVQFQDESVVDDSQLPKDRFSAERLKGVDSTLKIQPAELGDSAMYLCASSLRTLPKETQYFGPGTRLLVL.

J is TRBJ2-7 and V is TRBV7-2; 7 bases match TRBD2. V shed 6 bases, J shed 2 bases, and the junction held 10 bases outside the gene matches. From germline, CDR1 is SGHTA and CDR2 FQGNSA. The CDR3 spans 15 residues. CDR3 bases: TGTGCCAGCAGTCCTTCGACCGGGACTACCTACGAGCAGTACTTC. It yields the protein CASSPSTGTTYEQYF.

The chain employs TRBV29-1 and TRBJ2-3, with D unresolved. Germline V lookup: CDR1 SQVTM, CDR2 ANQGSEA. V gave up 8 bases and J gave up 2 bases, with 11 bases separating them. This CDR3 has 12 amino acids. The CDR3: CSSEEVTDTQYF. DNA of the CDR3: TGCAGCTCCGAGGAAGTCACAGATACGCAGTATTTT.

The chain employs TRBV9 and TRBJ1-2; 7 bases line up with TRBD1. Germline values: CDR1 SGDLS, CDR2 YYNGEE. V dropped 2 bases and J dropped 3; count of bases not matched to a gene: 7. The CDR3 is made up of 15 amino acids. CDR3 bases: TGTGCCAGCAGCGTCGAGGGCAGGGGGGACTATGGCTACACCTTC. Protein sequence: CASSVEGRGDYGYTF.

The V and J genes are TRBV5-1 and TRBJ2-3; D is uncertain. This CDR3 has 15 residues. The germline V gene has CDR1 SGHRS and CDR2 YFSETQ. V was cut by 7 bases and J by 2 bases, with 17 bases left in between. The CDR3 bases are TGCGCCAGCCTCTATGGGGATATGTTCACAGATACGCAGTATTTT. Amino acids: CASLYGDMFTDTQYF. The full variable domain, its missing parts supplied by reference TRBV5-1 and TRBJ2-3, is KAGVTQTPRYLIKTRGQQVTLSCSPISGHRSVSWYQQTPGQGLQFLFEYFSETQRNKGNFPGRFSGRQFSNSRSEMNVSTLELGDSALYLCASLYGDMFTDTQYFGPGTRLTVL.

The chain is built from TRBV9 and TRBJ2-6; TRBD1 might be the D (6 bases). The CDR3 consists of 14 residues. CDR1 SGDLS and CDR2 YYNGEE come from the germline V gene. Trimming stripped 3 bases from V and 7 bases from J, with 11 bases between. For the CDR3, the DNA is TGTGCCAGCAGCGCCGGGACAACAGCCAACGTCCTGACTTTC. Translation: CASSAGTTANVLTF.

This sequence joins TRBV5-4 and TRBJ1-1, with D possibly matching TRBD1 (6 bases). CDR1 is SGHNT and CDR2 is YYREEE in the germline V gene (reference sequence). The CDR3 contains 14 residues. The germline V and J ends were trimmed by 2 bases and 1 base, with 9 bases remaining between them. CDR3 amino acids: CASSFSTGNTEAFF. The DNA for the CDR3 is TGTGCCAGCAGCTTCTCGACAGGGAACACTGAAGCTTTCTTT.

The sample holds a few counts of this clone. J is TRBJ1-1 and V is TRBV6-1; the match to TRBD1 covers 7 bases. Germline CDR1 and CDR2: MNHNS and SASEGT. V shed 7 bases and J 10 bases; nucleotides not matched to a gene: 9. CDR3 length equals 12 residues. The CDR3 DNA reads TGTGCCAGCATTCCCCGACAGGGCACAGCTTTCTTT. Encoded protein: CASIPRQGTAFF.